Listed below are T cell receptor beta chains from one sample, sequenced in a study of blood T cell repertoires in acute mononucleosis. The protocol was immunoSEQ multiplex PCR, while the TCRdb copy is restricted to in-frame clones and leaves out a portion. This table holds around 2,000 clones, approximately 28% found once. The sample consisted of EBV YVL epitope tetramer+ CD8+ T cells sorted from PBMCs, taken during acute infectious mononucleosis. Receptors originate from a man younger than 30 with infectious mononucleosis caused by EBV. CDR3s include the opening cysteine and the closing phenylalanine or tryptophan.

CDR3: CASSQDTSGRAEQYF; J: TRBJ2-7; V: TRBV7-9
CDR3: CASRTAVNSYTHYF; J: TRBJ2-3; V: TRBV19
CDR3: CASSGLAGKDEQYF; J: TRBJ2-7; V: TRBV27
CDR3: CASSQEPLSGDTQYF; J: TRBJ2-3; V: TRBV6-5
CDR3: CASSLTLETQYF; J: TRBJ2-5; V: TRBV28
CDR3: CSVCWTSGRGVINEQFF; J: TRBJ2-1; V: TRBV29-1
CDR3: CASSPAREREVETQYF; J: TRBJ2-5; V: TRBV5-5
CDR3: CASLDLGQGTDTQYF; J: TRBJ2-3; V: TRBV5-4
CDR3: CGSSALLGSASSQYF; J: TRBJ2-3; V: TRBV6-5
CDR3: CASSGTGSWPQHF; J: TRBJ1-5; V: TRBV6-4
CDR3: CASSQDLGPPGYF; J: TRBJ2-5; V: TRBV27
CDR3: CASPAPTDTQYF; J: TRBJ2-3; V: TRBV6-5
CDR3: CASSYLTGAGETQYF; J: TRBJ2-5; V: TRBV25-1
CDR3: CASSALLGSASSQFF; J: TRBJ2-3; V: TRBV6-5
CDR3: CASSLMGREQFF; J: TRBJ2-1; V: TRBV6-6
CDR3: CAWSCDSGSYNEQFF; J: TRBJ2-1; V: TRBV30
CDR3: CASSLSVTTVRQETQYF; J: TRBJ2-5; V: TRBV27
CDR3: CASSALLGSATQYF; J: TRBJ2-3; V: TRBV6-5
CDR3: CANSALLGSASTQCF; J: TRBJ2-3; V: TRBV6-5
CDR3: CLSSALLGSASTQYF; J: TRBJ2-3; V: TRBV6-5
CDR3: CASSASSALLGSASTQYF; J: TRBJ2-3; V: TRBV6-1
CDR3: CASSPLAALNYNEQFF; J: TRBJ2-1; V: TRBV6-7
CDR3: CASRPWGGRGAVFF; J: TRBJ2-2; V: TRBV28
CDR3: CASSEVGLDVLTF; J: TRBJ2-6; V: TRBV6-5
CDR3: CASSIYNEQFF; J: TRBJ2-1; V: TRBV6-1
CDR3: CSVVDGAKNIQYF; J: TRBJ2-4; V: TRBV29-1
CDR3: CASSSTGANVLTF; J: TRBJ2-6; V: TRBV11-1
CDR3: CASSALLGSASTQYF; J: TRBJ2-3; V: TRBV7-2
CDR3: CACRTAGNSDTQYF; J: TRBJ2-3; V: TRBV19
CDR3: CASSLDLGQGTDTQYF; J: TRBJ2-3; V: TRBV4-2
CDR3: CASSLAFNEQFF; J: TRBJ2-1; V: TRBV6-5
CDR3: CAGSYYNEQFF; J: TRBJ2-1; V: TRBV10-3
CDR3: CASRSLLGLAAEQFF; J: NA; V: TRBV27
CDR3: CASSPTLGGADTQYF; J: TRBJ2-3; V: TRBV11-3
CDR3: CASSLDLGQGTDTQYF; J: TRBJ2-3; V: TRBV11-2
CDR3: CASSLAPTDTQYF; J: TRBJ2-3; V: TRBV7-6
CDR3: CASSQLQGSGTEAFF; J: TRBJ1-1; V: TRBV25-1
CDR3: CASSLYSSEQFF; J: TRBJ2-1; V: TRBV7-3
CDR3: CGPADKRPGSCFF; J: TRBJ2-2; V: TRBV13
CDR3: CASSLATVTYGYTF; J: TRBJ1-2; V: TRBV7-3
CDR3: CSVGGTGTYSYNEQFF; J: TRBJ2-1; V: TRBV29-1
CDR3: CASSPDASRVQETQYF; J: TRBJ2-5; V: TRBV28
CDR3: CASSHSTSGSRYNEQFF; J: TRBJ2-1; V: TRBV13
CDR3: CASSALLGCASTQYF; J: TRBJ2-3; V: TRBV6-5
CDR3: CACSALLGSASSQFF; J: TRBJ2-3; V: TRBV6-5
CDR3: CASRQTSGELFF; J: TRBJ2-2; V: TRBV11-1
CDR3: CASTPQGHYGYTF; J: TRBJ1-2; V: TRBV6-1
CDR3: CSVGGTSGRDSYNEQFF; J: TRBJ2-1; V: TRBV29-1
CDR3: CASSHQPGADTQYF; J: TRBJ2-3; V: TRBV7-3
CDR3: CASSLYSDTQYF; J: TRBJ2-3; V: TRBV27
CDR3: CASSSTGKLPYEQYF; J: TRBJ2-7; V: TRBV13
CDR3: CAIRGDDTSYEQYF; J: TRBJ2-7; V: TRBV6-6
CDR3: CACSVFRQVDNEQFF; J: TRBJ2-1; V: TRBV25-1